This is a list of T cell receptor beta chains from one sample in a study of blood T cell repertoires in COVID-19. TCRdb's copy holds only in-frame clones and misses some; the assay was immunoSEQ multiplex PCR. The sample includes approximately 94,000 clones, 70% to 90% of them seen just once. The sample taken for sequencing was peripheral blood. The receptors stem from a man between 45 and 60 years old with active or convalescent COVID-19. CDR3s include the opening cysteine and the closing phenylalanine or tryptophan. A D gene is named only where the DNA matches it firmly. Where a row states a size, it is once, few, many or the class of an expanded clone; other rows omit it.

D: TRBD1; J: TRBJ2-5; V: TRBV7-6; size: NA; DNA: TGTGCCAGCAGCTTAGGCCAGGGACAGGGAGAGACCCAGTACTTC; CDR3: CASSLGQGQGETQYF
D: TRBD2; J: TRBJ2-5; V: TRBV11-2; size: NA; DNA: TGTGCCAGCAGCTTGAGACTAGCGGGGGGCCCCGAGACCCAGTACTTC; CDR3: CASSLRLAGGPETQYF
D: NA; J: TRBJ1-6; V: TRBV11-2; size: NA; DNA: TGTGCCAGCAGCCATACAGGCAATTCACCCCTCCACTTT; CDR3: CASSHTGNSPLHF
D: TRBD2; J: TRBJ2-1; V: TRBV28; size: NA; DNA: TGTGCCAGCCCGCCCCGGACTAGCGGGATTTCTGGGCAGTTCTTC; CDR3: CASPPRTSGISGQFF
D: TRBD2; J: TRBJ2-7; V: TRBV13; size: NA; DNA: TGTGCCAGCAGCCCCGGACTAGCGGGAGGGCACGAGCAGTACTTC; CDR3: CASSPGLAGGHEQYF
D: NA; J: TRBJ2-5; V: TRBV15; size: NA; DNA: TGTGCCACCAGCAGAGATATGTCCCAAGAGACCCAGTACTTC; CDR3: CATSRDMSQETQYF
D: TRBD1; J: TRBJ1-1; V: TRBV2; size: NA; DNA: TGTGCCAGCAGTGAATGGCAGGGGGCGGCTGAAGCTTTCTTT; CDR3: CASSEWQGAAEAFF
D: NA; J: TRBJ1-6; V: TRBV6-5; size: few; DNA: TGTGCCAGCAGTTACTCAGGGGTTAATTCACCCCTCCACTTT; CDR3: CASSYSGVNSPLHF
D: NA; J: TRBJ1-4; V: TRBV6-5; size: few; DNA: TGTGCCAGCATGAGGGGGGGAACTAATGAAAAACTGTTTTTT; CDR3: CASMRGGTNEKLFF
D: NA; J: TRBJ2-1; V: TRBV21-1; size: NA; DNA: TGTGCCAGCAGCACCCCGGGACTAGGCACTTACAATGAGCAGTTCTTC; CDR3: CASSTPGLGTYNEQFF
D: NA; J: TRBJ2-7; V: TRBV6-5; size: NA; DNA: TGTGCCAGCAGTCCGTCCTACGAGCAGTACTTC; CDR3: CASSPSYEQYF
D: TRBD1; J: TRBJ1-3; V: TRBV28; size: NA; DNA: TGTGCCAGCAGTTTCCAGGGGGAGGGAAACACCATATATTTT; CDR3: CASSFQGEGNTIYF
D: TRBD1; J: TRBJ2-7; V: TRBV10-3; size: NA; DNA: TGTGCCATTGGGAGGGGGCGACAGGGGGTCGAGCAGTACTTC; CDR3: CAIGRGRQGVEQYF
D: TRBD2; J: TRBJ2-3; V: TRBV11-1; size: NA; DNA: TGTGCCAGCAGCTGGGCGGGAGGTGGCGATACGCAGTATTTT; CDR3: CASSWAGGGDTQYF
D: TRBD1; J: TRBJ2-7; V: TRBV10-1; size: NA; DNA: TGCGCCAGCAGTGACGGGACAGCCAGCTCCTACGAGCAGTACTTC; CDR3: CASSDGTASSYEQYF
D: NA; J: TRBJ2-1; V: TRBV7-3; size: few; DNA: TGTGCCAGCAGCTTAACCCGGAGGGATGAGCAGTTCTTC; CDR3: CASSLTRRDEQFF